The source of this T cell receptor (beta chain) is a study of cytomegalovirus exposure and HLA in healthy donors. The V gene end was trimmed by 1 base and the J gene end by 8 bases; junction bases not matched to a gene: 6. The V gene's germline CDR1 is LGHNA and CDR2 YNFKEQ. The CDR3 spans 14 residues. Primers: 60 Vbeta forward and 13 Jbeta reverse. Libraries were prepared by immunoSEQ multiplex PCR; TCRdb keeps only in-frame clonotypes and omits some of them. Of approximately 140,000 clones listed, roughly 87% are singletons. The sequencing input was PBMCs. J is TRBJ1-2 and V is TRBV4-2, with TRBD1 matching over 8 bases. The sequence was obtained from a woman aged 40 to 50 in good health and CMV-seronegative. DNA of the CDR3: TGTGCCAGCAGCCAAGTCGGACAGGGAAGGGGCTACACCTTC. Translation: CASSQVGQGRGYTF.